The 5 T cell receptor beta chains listed next were all sequenced from one sample in a study of cytomegalovirus exposure and HLA in healthy donors. This PCR relied on a set of 60 Vbeta primers and 13 Jbeta primers. The data were produced by immunoSEQ multiplex PCR, yet TCRdb's version contains in-frame clones alone and is incomplete. The table includes under 150,000 clones, around 80% detected once. Sample: PBMCs. The receptors come from a man aged 50 to 59 in good health and CMV-seronegative.

The V call is TRBV5-1, the J call TRBJ1-2, with 11 bases aligning to TRBD1. The CDR3 is 16 amino acids. CDR1 and CDR2 (germline): SGHRS, YFSETQ. The V and J ends lost 0 bases and 4 bases, in that order; junction bases with no gene match: 5. Here the CDR3 DNA reads TGCGCCAGCAGCTTGGAGGTCGGGACAGGGGGCTATGGCTACACCTTC. Protein: CASSLEVGTGGYGYTF. Drawing the rest from reference TRBV5-1 and TRBJ1-2, the complete variable domain is KAGVTQTPRYLIKTRGQQVTLSCSPISGHRSVSWYQQTPGQGLQFLFEYFSETQRNKGNFPGRFSGRQFSNSRSEMNVSTLELGDSALYLCASSLEVGTGGYGYTFGSGTRLTVV.

The J gene is TRBJ2-1, the V gene TRBV9; the D gene is possibly TRBD2 (5 bases). V was cut by 6 bases and J by 9 bases, with 13 bases left in between. CDR1 is SGDLS and CDR2 is YYNGEE in the germline V gene. The CDR3 spans 12 residues. The CDR3 sequence: CASKGLAGEQFF. The CDR3 region has the DNA TGTGCCAGCAAAGGTCTGGCGGGTGAGCAGTTCTTC. Full variable domain (missing parts from reference TRBV9 and TRBJ2-1): DSGVTQTPKHLITATGQRVTLRCSPRSGDLSVYWYQQSLDQGLQFLIQYYNGEERAKGNILERFSAQQFPDLHSELNLSSLELGDSALYFCASKGLAGEQFFGPGTRLTVL.

The rearrangement joins TRBV5-1 to TRBJ2-7; 8 bases are a match to TRBD2. The CDR3 extends over 14 amino acids. Per germline, CDR1 SGHRS and CDR2 YFSETQ. J lost 3 bases, V lost 4 bases, and 6 bases had no gene match. CDR3 DNA sequence: TGCGCCAGCAGCAGGGCCCGGGGGGGCTACGAGCAGTACTTC. Translation: CASSRARGGYEQYF.

V is TRBV5-1 and J is TRBJ1-1; 10 bases match TRBD1. The length of the CDR3 is 15 residues. Germline assignment: CDR1 SGHRS and CDR2 YFSETQ. With 3 bases clipped from V and 4 bases from J, the junction kept 6 bases outside the gene matches. The CDR3 bases are TGCGCCAGCAGCTCGACCGGACAGGGGGGCACTGAAGCTTTCTTT. Its protein is CASSSTGQGGTEAFF.

This CDR3 reads CASSFGSSGNTIYF. CDR3 bases: TGTGCCAGCAGCTTCGGGAGCTCTGGAAACACCATATATTTT. The chain is built from TRBV13 and TRBJ1-3; D call uncertain. The CDR3 is made up of 14 amino acids. The germline CDR1 and CDR2 sequences are PRHDT and FYEKMQ (reference sequence). V lost 3 bases, J lost 0 bases, and 6 bases lay in between.